This T cell receptor beta chain was captured by sequencing in a study of CD8 T cells in Susac syndrome. V lost 7 bases, J lost 1 base, and 6 bases lay in between. CDR3 length: 12 amino acids. CDR1 KGHDR and CDR2 SFDVKD come from the germline V gene. Random hexamers were used to reverse transcribe an amount of roughly 0.5 to 1 ug RNA. TCRdb re-called the immunoSEQ multiplex PCR reads through MiXCR, storing one row per CDR3 protein. The sample includes more than 110,000 distinct CDR3 sequences, more than 85% seen only once; the top ten take roughly 0.15%. The sample consisted of CD4+ T cells from PBMCs. The rearrangement joins TRBV24-1 to TRBJ1-1; TRBD1 might be the D (6 bases). The TCR was taken from a human donor with Susac syndrome. CDR3 loop: CATRDRNTEAFF. CDR3 bases: TGTGCCACCAGGGACAGGAACACTGAAGCTTTCTTT.